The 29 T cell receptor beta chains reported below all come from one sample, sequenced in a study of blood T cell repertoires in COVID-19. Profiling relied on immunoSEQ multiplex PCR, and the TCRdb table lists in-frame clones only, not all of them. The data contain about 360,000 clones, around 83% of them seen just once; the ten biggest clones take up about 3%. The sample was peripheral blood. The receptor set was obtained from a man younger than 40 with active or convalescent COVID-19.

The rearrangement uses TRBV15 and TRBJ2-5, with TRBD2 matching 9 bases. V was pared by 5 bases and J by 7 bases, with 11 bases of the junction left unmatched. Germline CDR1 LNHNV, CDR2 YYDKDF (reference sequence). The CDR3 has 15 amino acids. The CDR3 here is CATSPRGGLAGTQYF. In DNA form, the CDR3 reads TGTGCCACCAGCCCGCGGGGGGGACTAGCTGGGACCCAGTACTTC.

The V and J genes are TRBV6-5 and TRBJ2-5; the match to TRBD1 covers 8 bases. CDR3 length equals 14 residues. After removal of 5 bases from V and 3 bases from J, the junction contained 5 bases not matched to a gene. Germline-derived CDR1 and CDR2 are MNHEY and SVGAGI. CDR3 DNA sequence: TGTGCCAGCAGTCTAACACAGGGGGAAGAGACCCAGTACTTC. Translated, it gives CASSLTQGEETQYF.

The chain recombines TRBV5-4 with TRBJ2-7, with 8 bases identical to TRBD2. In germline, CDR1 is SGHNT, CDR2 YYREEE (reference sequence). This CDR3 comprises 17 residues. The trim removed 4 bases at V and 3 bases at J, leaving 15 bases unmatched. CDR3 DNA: TGTGCCAGCAGCCCGGAGGGTGGGGGTAGCGGGAACTACGAGCAGTACTTC. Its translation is CASSPEGGGSGNYEQYF.

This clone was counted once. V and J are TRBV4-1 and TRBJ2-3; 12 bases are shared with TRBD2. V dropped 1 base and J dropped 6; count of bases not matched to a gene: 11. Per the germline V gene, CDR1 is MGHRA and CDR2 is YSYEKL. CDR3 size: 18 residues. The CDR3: CASSQALILAGGPDTQYF. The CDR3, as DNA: TGCGCCAGCAGCCAAGCCCTAATACTAGCGGGGGGCCCGGATACGCAGTATTTT.

The CDR3 sequence is CASSYEHREGYTF. The CDR3 region has the DNA TGTGCCAGCAGTTACGAGCACAGGGAGGGCTACACCTTC. V gene TRBV6-2 or TRBV6-3 combines with J gene TRBJ1-2, with TRBD1 as a possible D gene (6 bases). With 2 bases removed from V and 8 bases from J, the gap between germline ends came to 12 bases. This CDR3 is built from 13 residues. Germline-derived CDR1 and CDR2 are MNHEY and SVGEGT.

CDR3 bases: TGTGCCAGCAGCGTTACTAGAGCGGCTGAGCAGTTCTTC. As protein: CASSVTRAAEQFF. The chain couples TRBV9 to TRBJ2-1; D possibly corresponds to TRBD2 (5 bases). Germline V gives CDR1 SGDLS, CDR2 YYNGEE. The CDR3 runs to 13 residues. Trimming stripped 2 bases from V and 9 bases from J, with 12 bases between.

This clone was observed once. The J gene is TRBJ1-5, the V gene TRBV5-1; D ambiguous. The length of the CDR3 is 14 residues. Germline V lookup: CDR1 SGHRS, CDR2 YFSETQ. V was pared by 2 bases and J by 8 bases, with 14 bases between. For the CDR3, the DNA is TGCGCCAGCAGCTTTTTAGGATCCGGGGAGCCCCAGCATTTT. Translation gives CASSFLGSGEPQHF.

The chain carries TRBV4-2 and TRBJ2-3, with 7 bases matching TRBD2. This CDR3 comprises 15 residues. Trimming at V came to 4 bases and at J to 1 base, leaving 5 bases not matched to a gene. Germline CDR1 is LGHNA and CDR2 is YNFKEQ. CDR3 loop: CASSRGGRGTDTQYF. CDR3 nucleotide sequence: TGTGCCAGCAGCCGAGGCGGGAGAGGCACAGATACGCAGTATTTT.

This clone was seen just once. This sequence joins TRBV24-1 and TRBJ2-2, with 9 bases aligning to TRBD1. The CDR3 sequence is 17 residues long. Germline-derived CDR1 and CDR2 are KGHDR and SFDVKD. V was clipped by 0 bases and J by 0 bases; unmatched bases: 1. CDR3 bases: TGTGCCACCAGTGATTTGGGGACAGGGACGAACACCGGGGAGCTGTTTTTT. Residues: CATSDLGTGTNTGELFF.

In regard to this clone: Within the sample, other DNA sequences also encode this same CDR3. CDR3 bases: TGCGCCAGCAGCTTGGCGGGGGGACCCTACGAGCAGTACTTC. Protein sequence: CASSLAGGPYEQYF. The V gene is TRBV5-1, the J gene TRBJ2-7; 7 bases line up with TRBD2. With V trimmed by 0 bases and J by 2 bases, 2 bases remained unmatched. This CDR3 has 14 residues. Germline loops: CDR1 SGHRS, CDR2 YFSETQ.

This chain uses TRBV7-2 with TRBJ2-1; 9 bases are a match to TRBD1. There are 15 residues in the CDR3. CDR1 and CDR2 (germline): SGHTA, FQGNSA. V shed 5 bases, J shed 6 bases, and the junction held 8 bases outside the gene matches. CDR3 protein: CASSRPGQGGNEQFF. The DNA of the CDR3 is TGTGCCAGCAGCCGTCCGGGACAGGGAGGCAATGAGCAGTTCTTC. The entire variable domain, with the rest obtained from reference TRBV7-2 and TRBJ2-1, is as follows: GAGVSQSPSNKVTEKGKDVELRCDPISGHTALYWYRQSLGQGLEFLIYFQGNSAPDKSGLPSDRFSAERTGGSVSTLTIQRTQQEDSAVYLCASSRPGQGGNEQFFGPGTRLTVL.

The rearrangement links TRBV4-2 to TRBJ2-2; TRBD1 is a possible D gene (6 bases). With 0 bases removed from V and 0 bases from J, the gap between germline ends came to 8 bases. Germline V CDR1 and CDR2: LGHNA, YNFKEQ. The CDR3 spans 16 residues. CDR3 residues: CASSQEGASNTGELFF. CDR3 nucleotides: TGTGCCAGCAGCCAAGAGGGGGCCTCGAACACCGGGGAGCTGTTTTTT.

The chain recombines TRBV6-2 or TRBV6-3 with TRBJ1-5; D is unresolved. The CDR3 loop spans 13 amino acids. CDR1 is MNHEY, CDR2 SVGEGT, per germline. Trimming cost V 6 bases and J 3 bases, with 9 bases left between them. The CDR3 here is CASSPDFNQPQHF. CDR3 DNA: TGTGCCAGCAGCCCCGACTTCAATCAGCCCCAGCATTTT.

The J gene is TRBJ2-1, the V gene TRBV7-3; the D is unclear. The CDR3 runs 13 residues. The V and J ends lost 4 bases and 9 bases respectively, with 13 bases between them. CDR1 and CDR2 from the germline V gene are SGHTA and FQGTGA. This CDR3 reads CASSSTLVGEQFF. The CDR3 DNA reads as TGTGCCAGCAGCTCGACTTTAGTGGGTGAGCAGTTCTTC.

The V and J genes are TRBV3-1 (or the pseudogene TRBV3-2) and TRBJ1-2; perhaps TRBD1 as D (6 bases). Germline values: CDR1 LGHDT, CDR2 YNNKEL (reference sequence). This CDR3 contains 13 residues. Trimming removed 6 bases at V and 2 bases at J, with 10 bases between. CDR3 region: CASSLTGNYGYTF. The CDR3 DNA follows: TGTGCCAGCAGTTTAACAGGGAACTATGGCTACACCTTC.

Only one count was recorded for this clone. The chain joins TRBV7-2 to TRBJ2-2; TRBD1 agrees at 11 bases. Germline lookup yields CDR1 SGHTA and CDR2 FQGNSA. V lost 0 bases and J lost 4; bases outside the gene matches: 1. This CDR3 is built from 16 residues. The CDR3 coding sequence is TGTGCCAGCAGCTTAGCCGGGACAGGGGGCACCGGGGAGCTGTTTTTT. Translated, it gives CASSLAGTGGTGELFF.

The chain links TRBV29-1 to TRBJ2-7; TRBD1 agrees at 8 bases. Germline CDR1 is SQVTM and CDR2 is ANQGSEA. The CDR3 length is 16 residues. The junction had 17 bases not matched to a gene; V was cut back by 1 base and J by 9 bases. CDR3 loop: CSVEASQFGQGARQYF. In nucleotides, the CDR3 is TGCAGCGTTGAAGCCAGCCAGTTCGGGCAGGGGGCGCGGCAGTACTTC.

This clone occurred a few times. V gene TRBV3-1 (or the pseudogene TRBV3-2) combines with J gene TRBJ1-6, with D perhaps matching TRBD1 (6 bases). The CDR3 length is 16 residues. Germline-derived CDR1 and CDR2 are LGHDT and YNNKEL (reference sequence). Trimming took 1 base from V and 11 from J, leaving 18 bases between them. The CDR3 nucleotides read TGTGCCAGCAGCCAAGCATCCGGCCTGGCAGGGGCACCCCTCCACTTT. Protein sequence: CASSQASGLAGAPLHF.

The CDR3, as DNA: TGTGCCAGCAGCTTAGATCGTAGCAATCAGCCCCAGCATTTT. Translated, it gives CASSLDRSNQPQHF. This chain uses TRBV3-1 (or the pseudogene TRBV3-2) with TRBJ1-5; no clear D. The CDR3 contains 14 residues. Deletions cut 5 bases from V and 0 bases from J, with 8 bases between. Germline CDR1 and CDR2: LGHDT and YNNKEL (reference sequence).

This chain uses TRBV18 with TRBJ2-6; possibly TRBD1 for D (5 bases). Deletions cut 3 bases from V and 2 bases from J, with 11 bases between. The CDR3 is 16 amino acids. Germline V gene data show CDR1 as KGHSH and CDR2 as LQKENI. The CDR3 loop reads CASSPKSRAGANVLTF. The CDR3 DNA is TGTGCCAGCTCACCCAAGAGCAGGGCTGGGGCCAACGTCCTGACTTTC.

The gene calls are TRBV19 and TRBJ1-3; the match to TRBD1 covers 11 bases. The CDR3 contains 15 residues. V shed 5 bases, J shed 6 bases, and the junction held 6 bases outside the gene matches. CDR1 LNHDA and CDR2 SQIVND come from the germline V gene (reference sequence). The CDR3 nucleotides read TGTGCCAGTAGTGGCCCGGGACAGGGGGAAAACACCATATATTTT. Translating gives CASSGPGQGENTIYF.

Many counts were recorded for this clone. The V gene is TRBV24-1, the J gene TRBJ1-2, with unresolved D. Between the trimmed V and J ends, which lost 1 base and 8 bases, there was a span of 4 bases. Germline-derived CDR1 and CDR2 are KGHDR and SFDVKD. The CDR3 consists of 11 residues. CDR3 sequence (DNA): TGTGCCACCAGTGATTTTCGGGGCTACACCTTC. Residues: CATSDFRGYTF.

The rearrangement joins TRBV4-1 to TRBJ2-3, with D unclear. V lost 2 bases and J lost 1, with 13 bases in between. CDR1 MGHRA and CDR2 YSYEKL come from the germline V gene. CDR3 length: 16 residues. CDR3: CASSQPRSAGTDTQYF. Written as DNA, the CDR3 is TGCGCCAGCAGCCAACCAAGAAGCGCGGGCACAGATACGCAGTATTTT.

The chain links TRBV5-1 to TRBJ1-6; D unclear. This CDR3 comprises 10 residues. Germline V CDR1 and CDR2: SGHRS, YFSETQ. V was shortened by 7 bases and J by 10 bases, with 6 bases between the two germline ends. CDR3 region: CASRESPLHF. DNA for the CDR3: TGCGCCAGCCGGGAGTCACCCCTCCACTTT.

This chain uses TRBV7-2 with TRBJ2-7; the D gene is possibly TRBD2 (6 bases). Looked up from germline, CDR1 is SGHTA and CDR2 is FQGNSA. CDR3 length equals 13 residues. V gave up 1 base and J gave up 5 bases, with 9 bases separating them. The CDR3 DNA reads TGTGCCAGCAGCTTAGTAGGGAGGAACGAGCAGTACTTC. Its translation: CASSLVGRNEQYF.

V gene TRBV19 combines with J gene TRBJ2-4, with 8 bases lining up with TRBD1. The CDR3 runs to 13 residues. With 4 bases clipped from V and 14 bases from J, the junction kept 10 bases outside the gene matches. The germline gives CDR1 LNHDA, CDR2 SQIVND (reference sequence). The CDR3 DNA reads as TGTGCCAGTAGTAGTACGGGACGGGGACAGGAGTACTTC. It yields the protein CASSSTGRGQEYF.

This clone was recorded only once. The CDR3 spells CASSQFTGEQFF. The CDR3 DNA sequence: TGCGCCAGCAGCCAATTTACTGGTGAGCAGTTCTTC. The gene calls are TRBV4-3 and TRBJ2-1; no clear D. V gave up 2 bases and J gave up 9 bases, with 8 bases separating them. The germline V gene encodes CDR1 LGHNA and CDR2 YSLEER. The CDR3 is made up of 12 amino acids.

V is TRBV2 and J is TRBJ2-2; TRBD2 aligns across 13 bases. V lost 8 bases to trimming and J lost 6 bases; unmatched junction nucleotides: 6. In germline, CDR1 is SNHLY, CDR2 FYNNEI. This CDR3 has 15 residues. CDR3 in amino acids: CASYGGLAGAGELFF. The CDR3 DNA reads TGTGCCAGCTATGGAGGACTAGCGGGGGCCGGGGAGCTGTTTTTT.

CDR3 loop: CSASQGKNTEAFF. Here the CDR3 DNA reads TGCAGTGCTAGTCAGGGCAAAAACACTGAAGCTTTCTTT. The genes are TRBV20-1 and TRBJ1-1, with D perhaps TRBD1 (5 bases). The CDR3 is 13 residues long. CDR1 and CDR2 from the germline V gene are DFQATT and SNEGSKA (reference sequence). Trimming pared 3 bases from V and 2 bases from J, leaving 10 bases between.